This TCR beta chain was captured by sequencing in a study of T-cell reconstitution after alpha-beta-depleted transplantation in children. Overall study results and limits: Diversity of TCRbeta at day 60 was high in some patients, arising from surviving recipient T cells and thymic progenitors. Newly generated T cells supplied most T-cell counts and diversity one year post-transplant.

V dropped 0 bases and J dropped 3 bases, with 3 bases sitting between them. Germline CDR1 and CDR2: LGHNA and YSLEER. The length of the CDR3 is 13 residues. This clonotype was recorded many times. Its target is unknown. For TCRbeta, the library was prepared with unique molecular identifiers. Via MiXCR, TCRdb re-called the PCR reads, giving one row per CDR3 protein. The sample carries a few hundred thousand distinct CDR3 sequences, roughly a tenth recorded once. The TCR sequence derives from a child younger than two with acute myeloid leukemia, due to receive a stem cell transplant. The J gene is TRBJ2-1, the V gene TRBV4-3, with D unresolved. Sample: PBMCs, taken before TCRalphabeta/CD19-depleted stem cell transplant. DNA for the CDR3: TGCGCCAGCAGCCAAGACTACTACAATGAGCAGTTCTTC. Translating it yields CASSQDYYNEQFF.